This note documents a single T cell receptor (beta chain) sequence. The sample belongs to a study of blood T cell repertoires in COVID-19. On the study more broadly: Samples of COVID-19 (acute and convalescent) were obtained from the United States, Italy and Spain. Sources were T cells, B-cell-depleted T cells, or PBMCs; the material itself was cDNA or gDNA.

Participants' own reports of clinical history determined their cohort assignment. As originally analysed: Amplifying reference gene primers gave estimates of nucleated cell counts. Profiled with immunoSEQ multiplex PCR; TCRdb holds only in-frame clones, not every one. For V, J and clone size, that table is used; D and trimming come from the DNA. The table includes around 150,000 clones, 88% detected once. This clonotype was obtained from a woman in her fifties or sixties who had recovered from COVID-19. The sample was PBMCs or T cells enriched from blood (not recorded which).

CDR3 in amino acids: CASKSDRGNYGYTF. DNA for the CDR3: TGCGCCAGCAAATCAGACAGGGGCAACTATGGCTACACCTTC. V usage is TRBV5-1 and J usage is TRBJ1-2, with 8 bases fitting TRBD1. This CDR3 is built from 14 residues. Germline assignment: CDR1 SGHRS and CDR2 YFSETQ. After removal of 6 bases from V and 2 bases from J, the junction contained 6 bases not matched to a gene.